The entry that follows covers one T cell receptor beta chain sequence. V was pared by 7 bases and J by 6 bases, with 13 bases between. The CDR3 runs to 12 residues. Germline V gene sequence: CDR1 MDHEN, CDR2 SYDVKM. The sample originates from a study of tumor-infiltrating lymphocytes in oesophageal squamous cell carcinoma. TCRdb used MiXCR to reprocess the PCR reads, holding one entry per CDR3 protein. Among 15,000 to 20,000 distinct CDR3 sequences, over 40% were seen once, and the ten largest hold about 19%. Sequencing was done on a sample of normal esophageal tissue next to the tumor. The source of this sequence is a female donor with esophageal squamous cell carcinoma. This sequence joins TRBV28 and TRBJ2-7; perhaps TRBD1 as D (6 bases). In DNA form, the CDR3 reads TGTGCCAGCAACACACAGGGAGTCGAGCAGTACTTC. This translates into CASNTQGVEQYF.